These 21 T cell receptor beta chains were all obtained from the same sample, sequenced in a study of T-cell memory formation after mild COVID-19. A single record per CDR3 protein comes from TCRdb applying MiXCR to the 5' RACE reads. The repertoire has roughly 280,000 distinct CDR3 sequences, over 7% of them found once; the top ten carry roughly 22%. Sequencing was carried out using PBMCs or a T cell subset sorted from them (not recorded which). The receptors shown here come from a man between 18 and 29 years old who had mild COVID-19 (a few samples of this study predate the infection). Cell type and time point are not known.

This clonotype was observed many times. This sequence joins TRBV20-1 and TRBJ2-7; 13 nucleotides line up with TRBD2. The CDR3 consists of 16 residues. With 5 bases clipped from V and 0 bases from J, the junction kept 7 bases outside the gene matches. Germline V gene data show CDR1 as DFQATT and CDR2 as SNEGSKA (reference sequence). CDR3 coding DNA: TGCAGTGCTGGCGGGACTAGCGGGAAGAGCTCCTACGAGCAGTACGTC. Its translation is CSAGGTSGKSSYEQYV.

A word on this clonotype: This may be a read error, as it is one base from a much larger clone. V and J are TRBV11-2 and TRBJ2-5, with D possibly matching TRBD1 (7 bases). This CDR3 has 15 amino acids. Germline V gene sequence: CDR1 SGHAT, CDR2 FQNNGV. V was shortened by 5 bases and J by 5 bases, with 18 bases between the two germline ends. The CDR3 sequence is CASSPVVTGRETQYF. The DNA of the CDR3 is TGTGCCAGCAGCCCGGTCGTGACAGGGAGGGAGACCCAGTACTTC. The full variable domain, with the rest looked up from reference TRBV11-2 and TRBJ2-5, is EAGVAQSPRYKIIEKRQSVAFWCNPISGHATLYWYQQILGQGPKLLIQFQNNGVVDDSQLPKDRFSAERLKGVDSTLKIQPAKLEDSAVYLCASSPVVTGRETQYFGPGTRLLVL.

This clonotype was observed at least ten times. The chain uses TRBV4-3 and TRBJ2-2; unclear D gene. This CDR3 has 17 amino acids. Trimming pared 2 bases from V and 1 base from J, leaving 14 bases between. Germline V gene sequence: CDR1 LGHNA, CDR2 YSLEER. The CDR3 DNA reads as TGCGCCAGCAGCCAATCTCTTGTAAGGGAGAACACCGGGGAGCTGTTTTTT. This gives the protein CASSQSLVRENTGELFF.

This clonotype was counted many times. This sequence joins TRBV20-1 and TRBJ1-2, with D possibly matching TRBD1 (6 bases). The V gene's germline CDR1 is DFQATT and CDR2 SNEGSKA (reference sequence). The CDR3 extends over 12 amino acids. The CDR3 DNA reads as TGCAGGACCGACAGGCCTAACTATGGCTACACCTTC. It is translated as CRTDRPNYGYTF.

The chain carries TRBV5-1 and TRBJ2-2, with a possible D match to TRBD1 (6 bases). Per germline, CDR1 SGHRS and CDR2 YFSETQ. The CDR3 has 15 residues. The ends were cut back, 1 base at V and 1 base at J, with 8 bases in the middle. The CDR3 is CASSLRGRNTGELFF. The CDR3 DNA is TGCGCCAGCAGCTTGAGGGGGAGGAACACCGGGGAGCTGTTTTTT.

This chain connects TRBV28 to TRBJ1-6, with D hard to call. The CDR3 totals 14 residues. Germline V gives CDR1 MDHEN, CDR2 SYDVKM. Trimming pared 5 bases from V and 7 bases from J, leaving 12 bases between. CDR3: CASSLRFSNSPLHF. Here the CDR3 DNA reads TGTGCCAGCAGTCTCAGGTTTTCCAATTCACCCCTCCACTTT. The full variable domain, in which reference TRBV28 and TRBJ1-6 provide the parts outside the CDR3, is DVKVTQSSRYLVKRTGEKVFLECVQDMDHENMFWYRQDPGLGLRLIYFSYDVKMKEKGDIPEGYSVSREKKERFSLILESASTNQTSMYLCASSLRFSNSPLHFGNGTRLTVT.

The table lists this clonotype with a few counts. The chain employs TRBV4-3 and TRBJ2-2; the D is unclear. In germline, CDR1 is LGHNA, CDR2 YSLEER. The CDR3 is 17 residues long. Trimming removed 1 base from V and 0 bases from J, with 12 bases in between. The CDR3 region is CASSQVGNSPNTGELFF. CDR3 DNA sequence: TGCGCCAGCAGCCAAGTGGGCAATAGCCCGAACACCGGGGAGCTGTTTTTT.

The chain uses TRBV5-1 and TRBJ2-7; no firm D call. V shed 0 bases and J shed 2 bases, with 12 bases lying between them. The CDR3 loop spans 15 amino acids. Germline CDR1 is SGHRS and CDR2 is YFSETQ. CDR3 loop: CASSLASTNPYEQYF. The CDR3 region has the DNA TGCGCCAGCAGCTTGGCCTCTACAAACCCCTACGAGCAGTACTTC.

This clonotype was counted a few times. J is TRBJ2-7 and V is TRBV7-9; D call uncertain. The germline V gene has CDR1 SEHNR and CDR2 FQNEAQ (reference sequence). V was pared by 1 base and J by 6 bases, with 10 bases between. This CDR3 spans 13 amino acids. In DNA form, the CDR3 reads TGTGCCAGCAGCTTAGGTCCGCAGGTCGAGCAGTACGTC. It yields the protein CASSLGPQVEQYV.

This clonotype has a handful of counts. The gene calls are TRBV5-1 and TRBJ2-1; TRBD2 matches at 12 bases. The CDR3 is 17 amino acids. The germline V gene has CDR1 SGHRS and CDR2 YFSETQ. V shed 5 bases and J 4 bases; nucleotides not matched to a gene: 10. Written as DNA, the CDR3 is TGCGCCAGCAGTCGTGGACTAGCGGGGTTTTCTTACAATGAGCAGTTCTTC. This encodes CASSRGLAGFSYNEQFF.

There are many counts of this clonotype. The rearrangement joins TRBV28 to TRBJ1-1; D gene unclear. Trimming pared 4 bases from V and 2 bases from J, leaving 14 bases between. This CDR3 is 15 amino acids long. CDR1 and CDR2 (germline): MDHEN, SYDVKM. DNA for the CDR3: TGTGCCAGCAGTTCCCGGGGTTTGATAAACACTGAAGCTTTCTTT. Its translation: CASSSRGLINTEAFF.

This clonotype was seen a handful of times. V is TRBV12-3 or TRBV12-4 and J is TRBJ2-4; D is ambiguous. The ends were cut back, 4 bases at V and 6 bases at J, with 7 bases in the middle. The CDR3 consists of 12 residues. The CDR3 is CASSSKGNIQYF. As DNA, the CDR3 is TGTGCCAGCAGTTCGAAGGGAAACATTCAGTACTTC.

This clonotype has ten or more counts. The chain combines TRBV12-3 or TRBV12-4 with TRBJ2-2; TRBD2 aligns across 8 bases. CDR3 size: 16 residues. The ends lost 7 bases at V and 6 bases at J; junction bases unmatched: 13. The CDR3 loop is CASTVPRGGYPGELFF. CDR3 DNA: TGTGCCAGCACTGTTCCTCGGGGGGGGTATCCCGGGGAGCTGTTTTTT.

Worth noting for this clonotype: This sequence may be a read error, since a much larger clone differs from it by one base. V gene TRBV5-6 combines with J gene TRBJ2-7; D is uncertain. Germline V lookup: CDR1 SGHDT, CDR2 YYEEEE. V shed 2 bases and J shed 3 bases, with 6 bases lying between them. The CDR3 contains 12 residues. CDR3 amino acids: CASSFLHYEQYF. As DNA, the CDR3 is TGTGCCAGCAGCTTCCTCCACTACGAGCAGTACTTC. The full variable domain, with the rest looked up from reference TRBV5-6 and TRBJ2-7, is DAGVTQSPTHLIKTRGQQVTLRCSPKSGHDTVSWYQQALGQGPQFIFQYYEEEERQRGNFPDRFSGHQFPNYSSELNVNALLLGDSALYLCASSFLHYEQYFGPGTRLTVT.

This clonotype was recorded a few times. The gene calls are TRBV7-8 and TRBJ2-3; D is perhaps TRBD2 (6 bases). The V gene's germline CDR1 is SGHVS and CDR2 FQNEAQ. Between the trimmed V and J ends, which lost 1 base and 11 bases, there was a span of 13 bases. CDR3 length: 13 amino acids. CDR3 in DNA: TGTGCCAGCAGCTTAGAGGGGAGGCTTGGGCAGTATTTT. Residues: CASSLEGRLGQYF.

This clonotype has just a few counts. DNA for the CDR3: TGCGCCAGCAGCCAAGATTCAATCGGAAACACCATATATTTT. It translates to CASSQDSIGNTIYF. The V call is TRBV4-3, the J call TRBJ1-3; no firm D call. CDR1 is LGHNA and CDR2 is YSLEER in the germline V gene. Trimming pared 0 bases from V and 4 bases from J, leaving 7 bases between. The CDR3 loop spans 14 amino acids.

This chain connects TRBV12-3 or TRBV12-4 to TRBJ1-1; D is unresolved. Trimming stripped 6 bases from V and 0 bases from J, with 8 bases between. The CDR3 runs 13 residues. The CDR3, as DNA: TGTGCCAGCAGGCCCGGGGTGAACACTGAAGCTTTCTTT. It translates to CASRPGVNTEAFF.

The V and J genes are TRBV4-1 and TRBJ2-5; 11 positions match TRBD2. This CDR3 spans 14 amino acids. V was clipped by 6 bases and J by 7 bases; unmatched bases: 7. CDR1 and CDR2 (germline): MGHRA, YSYEKL. The DNA for the CDR3 is TGCGCCAGCAGAAGACTAGCGGGGTTGGGGACCCAGTACTTC. This gives the protein CASRRLAGLGTQYF.

This clonotype occurred a few times. J is TRBJ1-5 and V is TRBV18; the match to TRBD1 covers 9 bases. Unmatched junction bases numbered 10, after V lost 6 bases and J lost 4 bases. Germline CDR1 KGHSH, CDR2 LQKENI. The CDR3 loop spans 16 amino acids. Written as DNA, the CDR3 is TGTGCCAGCTCCCCGGACAGGGGCACGTCTAATCAGCCCCAGCATTTT. Translated, it gives CASSPDRGTSNQPQHF.

The CDR3 loop reads CASSSRDREGYTF. For the CDR3, the DNA is TGTGCCAGCAGCTCCAGGGACAGGGAAGGCTACACCTTC. The chain joins TRBV3-1 to TRBJ1-2, with 9 bases fitting TRBD1. CDR3 size: 13 residues. V trimming: 5 bases; J trimming: 8 bases; junction bases outside the gene matches: 6. Germline loops: CDR1 LGHDT, CDR2 YNNKEL (reference sequence).

J is TRBJ1-1 and V is TRBV6-4; D is ambiguous. Germline lookup yields CDR1 MRHNA and CDR2 SNTAGT. The CDR3 is 13 residues long. The V end lost 6 bases, the J end lost 1 base, and 9 bases lay between the germline ends. In DNA, the CDR3 is TGTGCCAGCAGCTCTGAGCGGAACACTGAAGCTTTCTTT. Protein sequence: CASSSERNTEAFF.